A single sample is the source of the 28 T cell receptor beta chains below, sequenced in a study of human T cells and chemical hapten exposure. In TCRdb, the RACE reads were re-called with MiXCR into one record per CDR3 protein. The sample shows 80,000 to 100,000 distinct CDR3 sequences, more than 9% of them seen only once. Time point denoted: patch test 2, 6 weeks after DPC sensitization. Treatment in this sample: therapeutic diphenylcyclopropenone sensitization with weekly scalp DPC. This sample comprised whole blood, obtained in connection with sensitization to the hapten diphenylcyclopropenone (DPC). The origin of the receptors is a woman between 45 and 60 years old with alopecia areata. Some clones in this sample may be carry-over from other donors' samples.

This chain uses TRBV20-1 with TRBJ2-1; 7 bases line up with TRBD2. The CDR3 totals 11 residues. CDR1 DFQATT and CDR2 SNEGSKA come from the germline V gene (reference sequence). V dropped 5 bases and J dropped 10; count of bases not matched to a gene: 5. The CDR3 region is CSARASGEQFF. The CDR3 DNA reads TGCAGTGCTCGCGCTAGCGGCGAGCAGTTCTTC.

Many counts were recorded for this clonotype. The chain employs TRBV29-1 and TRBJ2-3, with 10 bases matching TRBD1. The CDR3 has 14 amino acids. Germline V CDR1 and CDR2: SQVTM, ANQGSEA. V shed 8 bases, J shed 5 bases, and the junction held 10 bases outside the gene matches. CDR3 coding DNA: TGCAGCCTGAGGTCGACAGGGGGCTTAGATACGCAGTATTTT. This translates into CSLRSTGGLDTQYF.

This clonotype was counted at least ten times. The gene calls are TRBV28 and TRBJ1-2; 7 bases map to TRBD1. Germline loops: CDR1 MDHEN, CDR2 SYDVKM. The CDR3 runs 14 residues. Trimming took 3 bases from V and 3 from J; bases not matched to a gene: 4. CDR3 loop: CASSFARGDYGYTF. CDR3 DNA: TGTGCCAGCAGTTTTGCCAGGGGGGACTATGGCTACACCTTC.

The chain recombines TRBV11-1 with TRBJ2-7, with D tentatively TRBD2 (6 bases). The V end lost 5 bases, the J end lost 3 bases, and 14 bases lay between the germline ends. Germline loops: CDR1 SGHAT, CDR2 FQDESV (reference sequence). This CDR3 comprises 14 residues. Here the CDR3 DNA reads TGTGCCAGCAGCCCCCCGGCGGGGAACTACGAGCAGTACTTC. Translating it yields CASSPPAGNYEQYF.

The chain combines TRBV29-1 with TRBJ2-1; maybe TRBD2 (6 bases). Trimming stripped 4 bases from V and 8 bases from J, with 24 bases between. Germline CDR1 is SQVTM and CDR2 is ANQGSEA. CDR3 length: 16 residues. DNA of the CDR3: TGCAGCGTTGGACGGGCTAGCGTAATTATCTCGGATGAGCAGTTCTTC. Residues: CSVGRASVIISDEQFF.

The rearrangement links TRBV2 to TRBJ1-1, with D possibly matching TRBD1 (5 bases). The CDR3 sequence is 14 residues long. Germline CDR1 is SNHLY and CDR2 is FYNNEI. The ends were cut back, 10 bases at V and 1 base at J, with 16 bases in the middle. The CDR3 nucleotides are TGTGCCACCTCGATTGGGGCGGAGAACACTGAAGCTTTCTTT. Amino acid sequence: CATSIGAENTEAFF.

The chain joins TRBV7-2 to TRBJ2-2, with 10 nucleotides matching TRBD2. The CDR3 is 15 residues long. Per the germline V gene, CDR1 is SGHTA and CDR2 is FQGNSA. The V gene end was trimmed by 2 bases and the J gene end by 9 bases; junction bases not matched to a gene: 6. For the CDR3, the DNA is TGTGCCAGCAGCTTATCAGCGGGAGGGCCCAGGGAGCTGTTTTTT. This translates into CASSLSAGGPRELFF.

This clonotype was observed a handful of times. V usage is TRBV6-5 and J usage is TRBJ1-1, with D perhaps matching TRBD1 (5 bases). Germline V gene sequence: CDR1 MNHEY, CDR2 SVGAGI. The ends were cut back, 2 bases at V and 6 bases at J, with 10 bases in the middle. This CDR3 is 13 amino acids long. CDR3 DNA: TGTGCCAGCAGTTACCAGGGTTCGGCTGAAGCTTTCTTT. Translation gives CASSYQGSAEAFF.

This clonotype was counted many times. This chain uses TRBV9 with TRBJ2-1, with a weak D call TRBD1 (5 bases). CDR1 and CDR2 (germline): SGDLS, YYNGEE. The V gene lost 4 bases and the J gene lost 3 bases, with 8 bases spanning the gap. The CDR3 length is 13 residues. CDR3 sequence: CASSPRGYNEQFF. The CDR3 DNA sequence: TGTGCCAGCAGCCCTAGGGGCTACAATGAGCAGTTCTTC. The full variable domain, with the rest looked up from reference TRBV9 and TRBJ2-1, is DSGVTQTPKHLITATGQRVTLRCSPRSGDLSVYWYQQSLDQGLQFLIQYYNGEERAKGNILERFSAQQFPDLHSELNLSSLELGDSALYFCASSPRGYNEQFFGPGTRLTVL.

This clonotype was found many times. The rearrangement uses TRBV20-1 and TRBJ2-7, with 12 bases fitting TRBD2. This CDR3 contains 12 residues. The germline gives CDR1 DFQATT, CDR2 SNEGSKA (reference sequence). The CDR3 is CAGTSGRYEQYF. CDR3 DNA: TGCGCAGGAACTAGCGGGAGGTACGAGCAGTACTTC.

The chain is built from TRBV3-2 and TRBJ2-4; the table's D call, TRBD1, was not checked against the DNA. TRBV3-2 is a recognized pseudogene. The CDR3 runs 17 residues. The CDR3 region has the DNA TGTGCCAGCAGCCGCCTCCTTGGAGCGGAGGGGGTAGACATTCAGTACTTC. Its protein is CASSRLLGAEGVDIQYF.

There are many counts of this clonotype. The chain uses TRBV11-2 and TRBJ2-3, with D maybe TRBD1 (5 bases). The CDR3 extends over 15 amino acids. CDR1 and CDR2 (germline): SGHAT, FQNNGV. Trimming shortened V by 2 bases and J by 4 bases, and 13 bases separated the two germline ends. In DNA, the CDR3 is TGTGCCAGCAGCTTAAATCTTCAGGGCGCAGATACGCAGTATTTT. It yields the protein CASSLNLQGADTQYF.

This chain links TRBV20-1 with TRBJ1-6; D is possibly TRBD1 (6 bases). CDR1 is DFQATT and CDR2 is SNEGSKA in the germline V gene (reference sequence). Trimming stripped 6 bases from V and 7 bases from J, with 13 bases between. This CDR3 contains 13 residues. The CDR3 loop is CSAPRRGNSPLHF. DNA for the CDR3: TGCAGTGCGCCGAGGAGGGGGAATTCACCCCTCCACTTT.

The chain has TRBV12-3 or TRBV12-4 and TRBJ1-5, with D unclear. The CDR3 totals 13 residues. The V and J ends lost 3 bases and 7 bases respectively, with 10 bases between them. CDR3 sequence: CASSLNEGQPQHF. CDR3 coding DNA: TGTGCCAGCAGTTTGAACGAGGGACAGCCCCAGCATTTT.

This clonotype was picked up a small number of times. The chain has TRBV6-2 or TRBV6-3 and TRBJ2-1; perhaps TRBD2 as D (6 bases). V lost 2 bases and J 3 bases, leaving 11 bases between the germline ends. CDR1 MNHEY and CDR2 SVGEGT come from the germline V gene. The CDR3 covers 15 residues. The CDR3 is CASSYGGFNYNEQFF. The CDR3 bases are TGTGCCAGCAGTTACGGAGGGTTCAACTACAATGAGCAGTTCTTC.

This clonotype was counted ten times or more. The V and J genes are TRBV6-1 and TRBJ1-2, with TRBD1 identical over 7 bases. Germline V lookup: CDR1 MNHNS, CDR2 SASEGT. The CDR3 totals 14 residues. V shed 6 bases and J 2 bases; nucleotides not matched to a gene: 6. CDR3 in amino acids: CASSQPDRNYGYTF. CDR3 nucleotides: TGTGCCAGCAGCCAACCGGACAGGAACTATGGCTACACCTTC.

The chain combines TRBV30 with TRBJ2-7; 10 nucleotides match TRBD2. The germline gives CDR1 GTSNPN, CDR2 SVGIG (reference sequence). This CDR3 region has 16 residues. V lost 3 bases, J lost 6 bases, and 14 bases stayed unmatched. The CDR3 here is CAWRLVKASGSSEQYF. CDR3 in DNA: TGTGCCTGGAGGTTAGTGAAGGCTAGCGGGAGTTCCGAGCAGTACTTC.

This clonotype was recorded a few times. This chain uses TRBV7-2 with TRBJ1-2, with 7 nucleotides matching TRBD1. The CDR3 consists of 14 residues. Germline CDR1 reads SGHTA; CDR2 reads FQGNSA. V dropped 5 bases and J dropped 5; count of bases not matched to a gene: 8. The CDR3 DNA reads TGTGCCAGCAGCCAACGCGGACAGGATTATGGCTACACCTTC. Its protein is CASSQRGQDYGYTF.

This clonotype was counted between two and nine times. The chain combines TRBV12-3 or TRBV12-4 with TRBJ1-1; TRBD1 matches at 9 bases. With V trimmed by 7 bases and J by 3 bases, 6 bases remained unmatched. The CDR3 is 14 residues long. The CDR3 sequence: CASTIQGAYTEAFF. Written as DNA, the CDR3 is TGTGCCAGCACCATACAGGGGGCTTACACTGAAGCTTTCTTT.

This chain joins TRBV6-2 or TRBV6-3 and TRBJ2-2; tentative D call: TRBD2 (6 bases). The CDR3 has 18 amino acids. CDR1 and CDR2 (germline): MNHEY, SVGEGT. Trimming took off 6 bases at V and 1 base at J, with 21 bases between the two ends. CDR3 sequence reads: CASRETRLGLQNTGELFF. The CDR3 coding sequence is TGTGCCAGCAGAGAAACTCGACTCGGACTACAGAACACCGGGGAGCTGTTTTTT.

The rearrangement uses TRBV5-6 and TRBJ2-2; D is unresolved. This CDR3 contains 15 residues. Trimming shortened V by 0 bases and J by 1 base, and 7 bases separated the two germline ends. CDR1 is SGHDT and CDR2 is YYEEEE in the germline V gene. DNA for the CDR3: TGTGCCAGCAGCTTGGTCGGCAGGAACACCGGGGAGCTGTTTTTT. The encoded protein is CASSLVGRNTGELFF. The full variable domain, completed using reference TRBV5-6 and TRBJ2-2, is DAGVTQSPTHLIKTRGQQVTLRCSPKSGHDTVSWYQQALGQGPQFIFQYYEEEERQRGNFPDRFSGHQFPNYSSELNVNALLLGDSALYLCASSLVGRNTGELFFGEGSRLTVL.

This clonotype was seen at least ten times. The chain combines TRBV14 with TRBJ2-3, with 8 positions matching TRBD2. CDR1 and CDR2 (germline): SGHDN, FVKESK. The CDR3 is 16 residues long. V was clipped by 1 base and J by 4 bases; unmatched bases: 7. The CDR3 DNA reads TGTGCCAGCAGCCAAGGATACGGGAGGGCCTCAGATACGCAGTATTTT. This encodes CASSQGYGRASDTQYF.

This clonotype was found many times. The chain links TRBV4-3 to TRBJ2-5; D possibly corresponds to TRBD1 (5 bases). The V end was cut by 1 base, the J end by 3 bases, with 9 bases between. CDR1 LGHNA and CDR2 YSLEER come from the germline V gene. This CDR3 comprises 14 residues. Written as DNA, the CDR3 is TGCGCCAGCAGCCAAGTCAAGGGGAAAGAGACCCAGTACTTC. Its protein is CASSQVKGKETQYF.

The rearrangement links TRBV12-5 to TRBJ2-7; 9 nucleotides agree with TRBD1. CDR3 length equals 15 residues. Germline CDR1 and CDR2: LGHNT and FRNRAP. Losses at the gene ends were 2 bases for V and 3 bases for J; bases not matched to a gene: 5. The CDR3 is CASGLSGTGLYEQYF. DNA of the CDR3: TGTGCTAGTGGTTTGTCCGGGACAGGGCTCTACGAGCAGTACTTC.

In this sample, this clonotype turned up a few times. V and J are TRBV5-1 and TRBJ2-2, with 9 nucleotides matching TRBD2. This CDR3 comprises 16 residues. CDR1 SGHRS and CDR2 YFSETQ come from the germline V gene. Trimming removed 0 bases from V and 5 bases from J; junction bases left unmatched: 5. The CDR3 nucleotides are TGCGCCAGCAGCTTGGGAGGGACTAGCAGGACCGGGGAGCTGTTTTTT. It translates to CASSLGGTSRTGELFF.

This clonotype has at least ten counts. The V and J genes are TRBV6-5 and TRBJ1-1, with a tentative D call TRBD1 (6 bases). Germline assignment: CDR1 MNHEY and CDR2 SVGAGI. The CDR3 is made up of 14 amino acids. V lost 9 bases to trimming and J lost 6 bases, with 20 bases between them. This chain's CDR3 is CASRYTGLGSEAFF. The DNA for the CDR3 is TGTGCCAGTCGATACACAGGGCTGGGGTCTGAAGCTTTCTTT.

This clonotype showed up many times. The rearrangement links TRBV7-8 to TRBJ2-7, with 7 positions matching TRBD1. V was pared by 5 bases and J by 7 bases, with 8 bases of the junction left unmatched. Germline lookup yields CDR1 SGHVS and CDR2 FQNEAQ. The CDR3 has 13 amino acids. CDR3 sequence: CASSPTTGREQYF. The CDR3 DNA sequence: TGTGCCAGCAGCCCTACGACAGGGCGGGAGCAGTACTTC. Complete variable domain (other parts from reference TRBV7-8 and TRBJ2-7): GAGVSQSPRYKVAKRGQDVALRCDPISGHVSLFWYQQALGQGPEFLTYFQNEAQLDKSGLPSDRFFAERPEGSVSTLKIQRTQQEDSAVYLCASSPTTGREQYFGPGTRLTVT.

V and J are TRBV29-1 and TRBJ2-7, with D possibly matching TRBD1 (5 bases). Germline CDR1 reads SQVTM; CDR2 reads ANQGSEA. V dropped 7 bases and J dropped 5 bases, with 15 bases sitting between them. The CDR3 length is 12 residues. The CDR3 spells CSATTVPHEQYF. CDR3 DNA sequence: TGCAGCGCCACGACAGTACCCCACGAGCAGTACTTC.